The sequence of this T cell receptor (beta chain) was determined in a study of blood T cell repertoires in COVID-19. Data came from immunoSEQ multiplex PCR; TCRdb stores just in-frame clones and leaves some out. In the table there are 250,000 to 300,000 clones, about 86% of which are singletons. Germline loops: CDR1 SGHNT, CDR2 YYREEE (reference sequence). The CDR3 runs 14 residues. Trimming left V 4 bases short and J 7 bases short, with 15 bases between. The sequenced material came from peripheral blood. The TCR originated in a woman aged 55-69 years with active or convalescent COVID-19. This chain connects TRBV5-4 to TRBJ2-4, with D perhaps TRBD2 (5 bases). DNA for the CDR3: TGTGCCAGCAGCGATCGAACGGGGTTGAACATTCAGTACTTC. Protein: CASSDRTGLNIQYF.